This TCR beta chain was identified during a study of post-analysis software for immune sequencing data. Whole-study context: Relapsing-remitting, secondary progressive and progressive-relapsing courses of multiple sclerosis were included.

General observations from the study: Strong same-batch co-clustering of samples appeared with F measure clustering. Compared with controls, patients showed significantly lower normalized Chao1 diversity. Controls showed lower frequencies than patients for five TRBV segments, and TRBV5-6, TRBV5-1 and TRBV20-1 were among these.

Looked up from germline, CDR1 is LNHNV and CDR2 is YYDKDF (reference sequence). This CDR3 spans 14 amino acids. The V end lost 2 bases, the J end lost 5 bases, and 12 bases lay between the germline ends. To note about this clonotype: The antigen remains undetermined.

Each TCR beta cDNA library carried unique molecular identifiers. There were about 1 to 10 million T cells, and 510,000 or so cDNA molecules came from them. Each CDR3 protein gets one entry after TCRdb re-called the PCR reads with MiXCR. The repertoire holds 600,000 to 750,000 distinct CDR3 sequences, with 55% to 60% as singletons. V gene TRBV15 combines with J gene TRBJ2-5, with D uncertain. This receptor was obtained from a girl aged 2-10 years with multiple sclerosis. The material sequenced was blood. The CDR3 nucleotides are TGTGCCACCAGCAGAATCGGGCGGTTGGAGACCCAGTACTTC. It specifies CATSRIGRLETQYF. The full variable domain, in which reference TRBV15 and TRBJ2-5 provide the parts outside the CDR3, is DAMVIQNPRYQVTQFGKPVTLSCSQTLNHNVMYWYQQKSSQAPKLLFHYYDKDFNNEADTPDNFQSRRPNTSFCFLDIRSPGLGDTAMYLCATSRIGRLETQYFGPGTRLLVL.